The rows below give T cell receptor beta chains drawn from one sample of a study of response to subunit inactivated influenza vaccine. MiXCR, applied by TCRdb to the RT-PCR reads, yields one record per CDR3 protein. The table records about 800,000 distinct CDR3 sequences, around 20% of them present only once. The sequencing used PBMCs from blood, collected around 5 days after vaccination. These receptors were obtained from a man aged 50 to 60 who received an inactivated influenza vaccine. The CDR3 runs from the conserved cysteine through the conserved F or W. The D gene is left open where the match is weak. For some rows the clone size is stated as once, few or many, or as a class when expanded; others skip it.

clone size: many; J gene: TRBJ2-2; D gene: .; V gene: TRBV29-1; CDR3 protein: CSVVGQKNTGELFF; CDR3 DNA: TGCAGCGTCGTAGGGCAGAAAAACACCGGGGAGCTGTTTTTT
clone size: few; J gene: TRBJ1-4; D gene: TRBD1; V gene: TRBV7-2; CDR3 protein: CASSSGQGYNEKLFF; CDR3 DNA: TGTGCCAGCAGCTCCGGACAGGGATACAATGAAAAACTGTTTTTT
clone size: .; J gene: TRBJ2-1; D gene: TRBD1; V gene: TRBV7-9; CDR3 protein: CASSTRTGRSYNEQFF; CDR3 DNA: TGTGCCAGCAGCACGAGGACAGGGCGGTCCTACAATGAGCAGTTCTTC
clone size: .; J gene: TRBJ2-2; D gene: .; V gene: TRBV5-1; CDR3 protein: CASSLEAGTGELFF; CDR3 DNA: TGCGCCAGCAGCTTGGAAGCCGGCACCGGGGAGCTGTTTTTT
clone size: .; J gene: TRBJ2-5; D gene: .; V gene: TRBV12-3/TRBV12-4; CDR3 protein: CASGQRERQMTQYF; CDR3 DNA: TGTGCCAGCGGTCAAAGGGAACGTCAGATGACCCAGTACTTC
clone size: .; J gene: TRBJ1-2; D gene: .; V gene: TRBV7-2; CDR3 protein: CASSLVIGIYGYTF; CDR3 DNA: TGTGCCAGCAGCTTAGTAATAGGGATCTATGGCTACACCTTC
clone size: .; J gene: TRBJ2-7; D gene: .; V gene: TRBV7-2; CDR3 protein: CASSGTPGVSYEQYF; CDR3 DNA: TGTGCCAGCAGCGGAACGCCAGGGGTATCCTACGAGCAGTACTTC
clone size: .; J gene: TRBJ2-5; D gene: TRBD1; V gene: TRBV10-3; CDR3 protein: CAISRQGSGETQYF; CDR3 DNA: TGTGCCATCAGTAGACAGGGGAGTGGAGAGACCCAGTACTTC
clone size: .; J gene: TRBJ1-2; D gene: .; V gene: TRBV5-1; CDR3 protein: CASSRTGLGYTF; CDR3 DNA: TGCGCCAGCAGCCGTACCGGACTGGGCTACACCTTC
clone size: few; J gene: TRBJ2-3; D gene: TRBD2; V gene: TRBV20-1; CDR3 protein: CSARGTSGRTDTQYF; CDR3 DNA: TGCAGTGCTAGAGGGACTAGCGGGAGGACAGATACGCAGTATTTT
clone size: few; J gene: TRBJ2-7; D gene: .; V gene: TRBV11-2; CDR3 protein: CASRIGQYTARSYEQYF; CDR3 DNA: TGTGCCAGCAGAATCGGACAGTACACAGCCCGATCCTACGAGCAGTACTTC